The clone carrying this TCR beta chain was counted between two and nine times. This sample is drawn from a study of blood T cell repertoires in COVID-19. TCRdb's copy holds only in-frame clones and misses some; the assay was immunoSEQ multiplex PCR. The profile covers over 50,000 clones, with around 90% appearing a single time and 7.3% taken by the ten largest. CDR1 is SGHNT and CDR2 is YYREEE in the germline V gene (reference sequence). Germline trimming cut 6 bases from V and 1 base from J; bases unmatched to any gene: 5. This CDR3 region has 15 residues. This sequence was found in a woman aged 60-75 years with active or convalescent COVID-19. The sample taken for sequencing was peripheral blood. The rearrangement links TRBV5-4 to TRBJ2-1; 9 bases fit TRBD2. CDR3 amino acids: CASKPGLASYNEQFF. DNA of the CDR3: TGTGCCAGCAAACCGGGACTAGCATCCTACAATGAGCAGTTCTTC.